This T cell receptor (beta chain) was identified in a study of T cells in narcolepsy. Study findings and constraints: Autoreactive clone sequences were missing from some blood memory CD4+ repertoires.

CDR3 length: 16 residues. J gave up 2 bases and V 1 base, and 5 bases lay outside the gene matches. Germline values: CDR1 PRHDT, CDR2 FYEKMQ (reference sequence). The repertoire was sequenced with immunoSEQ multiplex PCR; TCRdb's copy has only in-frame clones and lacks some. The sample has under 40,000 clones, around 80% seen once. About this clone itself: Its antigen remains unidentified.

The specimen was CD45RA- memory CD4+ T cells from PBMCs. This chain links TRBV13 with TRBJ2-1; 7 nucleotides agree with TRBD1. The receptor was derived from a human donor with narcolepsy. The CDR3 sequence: CASSLARTGAYNEQFF. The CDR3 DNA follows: TGTGCCAGCAGCTTAGCCCGAACAGGGGCCTACAATGAGCAGTTCTTC. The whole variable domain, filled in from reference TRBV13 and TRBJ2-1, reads AAGVIQSPRHLIKEKRETATLKCYPIPRHDTVYWYQQGPGQDPQFLISFYEKMQSDKGSIPDRFSAQQFSDYHSELNMSSLELGDSALYFCASSLARTGAYNEQFFGPGTRLTVL.